The entry that follows covers one T cell receptor beta chain sequence. Its antigen is unknown. Produced via immunoSEQ multiplex PCR; TCRdb's table is partial and in-frame only. The table records about 1.5 million clones, approximately 97% of them present only once. The sample comes from a study of shared clonotypes between healthy human individuals. Looking at the study overall: The study drew on two women and a few men aged 18 to 49 as donors. Study-wide points: Among non-shared clonotypes, generation probabilities were lower than among those shared by all four donors. What naive subsets generally showed was a larger estimated richness than memory subsets showed. For naive CD4 cells, approximately 4.8% of clonotypes were shared across several donors.

The CDR3 extends over 16 amino acids. The ends lost 2 bases at V and 2 bases at J; junction bases unmatched: 7. In germline, CDR1 is MNHEY, CDR2 SMNVEV (reference sequence). The sequence was collected from a man aged 30 to 45 in good health. This chain connects TRBV27 to TRBJ2-3, with 7 bases matching TRBD2. The sequenced material came from naive CD4+ T cells sorted from blood. This sample's subset: CD45RA+ positively selected. CDR3 protein: CASSLRTRAFTDTQYF. The CDR3, as DNA: TGTGCCAGCAGTTTACGGACTAGAGCCTTCACAGATACGCAGTATTTT.